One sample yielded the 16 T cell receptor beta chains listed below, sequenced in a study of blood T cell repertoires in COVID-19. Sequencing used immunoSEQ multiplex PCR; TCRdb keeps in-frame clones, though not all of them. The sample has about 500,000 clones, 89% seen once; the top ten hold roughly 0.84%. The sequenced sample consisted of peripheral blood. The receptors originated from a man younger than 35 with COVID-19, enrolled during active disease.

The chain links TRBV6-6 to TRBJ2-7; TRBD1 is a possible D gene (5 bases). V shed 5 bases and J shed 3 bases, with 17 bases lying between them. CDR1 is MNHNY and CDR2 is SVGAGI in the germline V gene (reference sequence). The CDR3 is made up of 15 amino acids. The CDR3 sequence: CASSPTGPPYYEQYF. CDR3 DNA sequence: TGTGCCAGCAGTCCCACAGGACCACCCTACTACGAGCAGTACTTC.

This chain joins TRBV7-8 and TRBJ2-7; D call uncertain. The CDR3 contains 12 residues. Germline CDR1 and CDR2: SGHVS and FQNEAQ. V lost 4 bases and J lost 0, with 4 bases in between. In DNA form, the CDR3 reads TGTGCCAGCAGCTATAGCTCCTACGAGCAGTACTTC. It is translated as CASSYSSYEQYF.

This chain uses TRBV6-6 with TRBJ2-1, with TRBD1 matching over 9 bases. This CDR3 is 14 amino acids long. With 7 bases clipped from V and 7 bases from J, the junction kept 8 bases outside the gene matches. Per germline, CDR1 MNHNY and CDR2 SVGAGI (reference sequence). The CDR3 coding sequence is TGTGCCAGCACCGTTAGCGGACAGGGGAATGAGCAGTTCTTC. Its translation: CASTVSGQGNEQFF.

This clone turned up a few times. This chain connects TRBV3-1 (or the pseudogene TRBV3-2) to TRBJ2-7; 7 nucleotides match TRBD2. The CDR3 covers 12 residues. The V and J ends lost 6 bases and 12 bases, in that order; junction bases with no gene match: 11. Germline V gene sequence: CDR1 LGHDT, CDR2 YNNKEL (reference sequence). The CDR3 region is CASSRLAEGPYF. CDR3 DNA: TGTGCCAGCAGTAGACTAGCCGAGGGGCCGTACTTC.

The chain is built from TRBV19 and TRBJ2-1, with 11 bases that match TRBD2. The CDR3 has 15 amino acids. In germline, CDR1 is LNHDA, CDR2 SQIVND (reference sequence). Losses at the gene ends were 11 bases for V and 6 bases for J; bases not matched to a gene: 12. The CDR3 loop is CACQRLAGGSNEQFF. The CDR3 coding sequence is TGTGCCTGCCAGCGTCTAGCGGGAGGTTCCAATGAGCAGTTCTTC.

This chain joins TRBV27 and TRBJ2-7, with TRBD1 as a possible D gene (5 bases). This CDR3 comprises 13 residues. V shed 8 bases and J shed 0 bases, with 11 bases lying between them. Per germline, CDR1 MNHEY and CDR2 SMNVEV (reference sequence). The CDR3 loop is CASGQGSSYEQYF. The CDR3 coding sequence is TGTGCCAGCGGCCAGGGCAGCTCCTACGAGCAGTACTTC.

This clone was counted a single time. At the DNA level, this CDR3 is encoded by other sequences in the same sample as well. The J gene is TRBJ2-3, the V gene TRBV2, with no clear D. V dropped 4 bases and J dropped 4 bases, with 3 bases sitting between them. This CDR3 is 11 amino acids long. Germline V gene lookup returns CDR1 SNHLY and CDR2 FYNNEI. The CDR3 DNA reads TGTGCCAGCAGTGTCTCAGATACGCAGTATTTT. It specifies CASSVSDTQYF. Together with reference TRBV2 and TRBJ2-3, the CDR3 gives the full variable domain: EPEVTQTPSHQVTQMGQEVILRCVPISNHLYFYWYRQILGQKVEFLVSFYNNEISEKSEIFDDQFSVERPDGSNFTLKIRSTKLEDSAMYFCASSVSDTQYFGPGTRLTVL.

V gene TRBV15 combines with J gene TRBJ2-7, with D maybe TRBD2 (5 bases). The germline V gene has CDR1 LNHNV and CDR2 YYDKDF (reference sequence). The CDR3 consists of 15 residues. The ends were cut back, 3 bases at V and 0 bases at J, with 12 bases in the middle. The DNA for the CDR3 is TGTGCCACCAGCAGCCTAGGAGGAAGCTCCTACGAGCAGTACTTC. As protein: CATSSLGGSSYEQYF.

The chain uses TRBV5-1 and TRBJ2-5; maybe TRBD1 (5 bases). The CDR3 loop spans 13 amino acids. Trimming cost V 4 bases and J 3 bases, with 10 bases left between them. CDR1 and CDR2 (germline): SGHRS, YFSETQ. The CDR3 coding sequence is TGCGCCAGCAGCCCGTCCAGGGAAGAGACCCAGTACTTC. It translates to CASSPSREETQYF.

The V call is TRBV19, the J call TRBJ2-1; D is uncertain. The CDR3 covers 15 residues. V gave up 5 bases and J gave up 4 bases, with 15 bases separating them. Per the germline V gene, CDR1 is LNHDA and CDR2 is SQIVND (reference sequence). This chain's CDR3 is CASSPVLTSYNEQFF. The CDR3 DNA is TGTGCCAGTAGTCCGGTTCTGACTTCGTACAATGAGCAGTTCTTC.

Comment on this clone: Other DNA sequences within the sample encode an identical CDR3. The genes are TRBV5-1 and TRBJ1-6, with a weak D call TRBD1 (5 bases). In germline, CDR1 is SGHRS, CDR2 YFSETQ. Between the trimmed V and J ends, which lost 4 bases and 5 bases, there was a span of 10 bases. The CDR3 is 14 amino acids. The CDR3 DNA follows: TGCGCCAGCAGCCCCGGGACTGATAATTCACCCCTCCACTTT. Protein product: CASSPGTDNSPLHF.

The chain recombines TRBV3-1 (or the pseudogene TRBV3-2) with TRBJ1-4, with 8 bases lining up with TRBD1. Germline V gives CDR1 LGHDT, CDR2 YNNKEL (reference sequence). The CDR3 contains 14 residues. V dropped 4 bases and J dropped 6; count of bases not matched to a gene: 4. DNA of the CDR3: TGTGCCAGCAGCCTCGGGACAGGAGATGAAAAACTGTTTTTT. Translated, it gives CASSLGTGDEKLFF.

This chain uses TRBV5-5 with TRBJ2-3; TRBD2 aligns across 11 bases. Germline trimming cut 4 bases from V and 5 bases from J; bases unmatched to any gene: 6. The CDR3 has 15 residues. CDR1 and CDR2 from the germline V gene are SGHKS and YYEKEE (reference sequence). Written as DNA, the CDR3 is TGTGCCAGCAGCCTAACTAGCGGGGGTATAGATACGCAGTATTTT. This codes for CASSLTSGGIDTQYF. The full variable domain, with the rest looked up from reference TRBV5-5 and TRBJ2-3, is DAGVTQSPTHLIKTRGQQVTLRCSPISGHKSVSWYQQVLGQGPQFIFQYYEKEERGRGNFPDRFSARQFPNYSSELNVNALLLGDSALYLCASSLTSGGIDTQYFGPGTRLTVL.

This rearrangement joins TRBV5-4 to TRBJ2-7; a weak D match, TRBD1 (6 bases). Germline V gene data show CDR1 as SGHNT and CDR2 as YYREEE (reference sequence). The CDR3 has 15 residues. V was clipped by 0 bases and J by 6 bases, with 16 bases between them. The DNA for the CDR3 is TGTGCCAGCAGCTTGGAAGCCCGGGAAGGGGGCGAGCAGTACTTC. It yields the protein CASSLEAREGGEQYF. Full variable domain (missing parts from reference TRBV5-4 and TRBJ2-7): ETGVTQSPTHLIKTRGQQVTLRCSSQSGHNTVSWYQQALGQGPQFIFQYYREEENGRGNFPPRFSGLQFPNYSSELNVNALELDDSALYLCASSLEAREGGEQYFGPGTRLTVT.

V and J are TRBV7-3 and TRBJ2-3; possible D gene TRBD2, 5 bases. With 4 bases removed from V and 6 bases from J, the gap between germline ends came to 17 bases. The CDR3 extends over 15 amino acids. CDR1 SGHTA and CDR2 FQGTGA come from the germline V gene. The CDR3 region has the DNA TGTGCCAGCAGCTCACACGGGCTAGCTGAGGATACGCAGTATTTT. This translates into CASSSHGLAEDTQYF.

This CDR3 reads CASSPGVLGYEKLFF. The CDR3 DNA reads as TGTGCCAGCAGCCCAGGGGTTTTGGGGTACGAAAAACTGTTTTTT. The chain couples TRBV11-2 to TRBJ1-4; a weak D match, TRBD1 (6 bases). From germline, CDR1 is SGHAT and CDR2 FQNNGV. The CDR3 runs to 15 residues. The germline V and J ends were trimmed by 5 bases and 8 bases, with 18 bases remaining between them.